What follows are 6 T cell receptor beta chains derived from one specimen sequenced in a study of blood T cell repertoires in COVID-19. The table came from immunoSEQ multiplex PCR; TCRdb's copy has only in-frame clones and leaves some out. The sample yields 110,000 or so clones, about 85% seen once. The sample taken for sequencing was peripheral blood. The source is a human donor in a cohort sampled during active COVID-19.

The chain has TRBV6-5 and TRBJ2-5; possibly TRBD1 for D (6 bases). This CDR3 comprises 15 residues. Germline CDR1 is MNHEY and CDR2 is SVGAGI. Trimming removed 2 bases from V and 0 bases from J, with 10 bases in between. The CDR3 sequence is CASSYGTRYQETQYF. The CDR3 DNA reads TGTGCCAGCAGTTACGGGACACGGTACCAAGAGACCCAGTACTTC.

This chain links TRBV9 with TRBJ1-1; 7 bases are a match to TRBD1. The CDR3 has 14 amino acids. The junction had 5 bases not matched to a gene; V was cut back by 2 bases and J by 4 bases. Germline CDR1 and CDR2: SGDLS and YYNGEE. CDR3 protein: CASSVAGQATEAFF. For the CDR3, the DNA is TGTGCCAGCAGCGTCGCCGGACAGGCCACTGAAGCTTTCTTT.

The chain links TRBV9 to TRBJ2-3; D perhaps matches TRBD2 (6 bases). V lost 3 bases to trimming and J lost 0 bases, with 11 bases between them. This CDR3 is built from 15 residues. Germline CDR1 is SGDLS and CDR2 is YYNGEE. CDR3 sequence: CASSAAGTSTDTQYF. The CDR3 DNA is TGTGCCAGCAGCGCCGCCGGGACTAGCACAGATACGCAGTATTTT.

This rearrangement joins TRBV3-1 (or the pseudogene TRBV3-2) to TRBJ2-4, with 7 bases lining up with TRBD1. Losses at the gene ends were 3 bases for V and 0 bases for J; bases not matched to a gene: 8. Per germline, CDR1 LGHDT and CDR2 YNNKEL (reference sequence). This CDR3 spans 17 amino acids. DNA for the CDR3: TGTGCCAGCAGCCATTTTCGACAGGGTTCAGCCAAAAACATTCAGTACTTC. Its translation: CASSHFRQGSAKNIQYF.

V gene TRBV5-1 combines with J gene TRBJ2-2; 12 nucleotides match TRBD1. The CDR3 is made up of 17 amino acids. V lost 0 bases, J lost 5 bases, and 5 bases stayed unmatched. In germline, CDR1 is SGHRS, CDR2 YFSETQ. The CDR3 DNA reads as TGCGCCAGCAGCTTGGTAGGGACAGGGGGCGATACCGGGGAGCTGTTTTTT. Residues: CASSLVGTGGDTGELFF. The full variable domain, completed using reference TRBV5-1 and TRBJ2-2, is KAGVTQTPRYLIKTRGQQVTLSCSPISGHRSVSWYQQTPGQGLQFLFEYFSETQRNKGNFPGRFSGRQFSNSRSEMNVSTLELGDSALYLCASSLVGTGGDTGELFFGEGSRLTVL.

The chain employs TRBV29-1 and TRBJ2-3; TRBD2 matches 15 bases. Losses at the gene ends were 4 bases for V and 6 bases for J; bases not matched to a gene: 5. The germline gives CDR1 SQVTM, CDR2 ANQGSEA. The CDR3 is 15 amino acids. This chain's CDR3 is CSVGGTSGRTDTQYF. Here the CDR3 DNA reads TGCAGCGTTGGGGGGACTAGCGGGAGGACCGATACGCAGTATTTT.